Described below is a single TCR beta chain sequence and its context. What it binds is unknown. Looked up from germline, CDR1 is SGHAT and CDR2 is FQNNGV. The V and J ends lost 4 bases and 8 bases respectively, with 11 bases between them. The CDR3 consists of 12 residues. The data originate from a study of OX40 agonist ivuxolimab in advanced cancers. Study-level background: Patients got intravenous ivuxolimab at 0.01 to 10 mg/kg every 2 weeks. Prior anti-PD-1, anti-PD-L1 or anti-CTLA-4 therapy did not bar entry, and approximately 40% had some. Study conclusions and caveats: Relative to CD4+, CD8+ T cells held more expanded clones on average.

Data came from immunoSEQ multiplex PCR; TCRdb stores just in-frame clones and leaves some out. The sample lists 70,000 or so clones, around nine tenths occurring once. The source was CD4+ or CD8+ T cells sorted from blood, collected in a trial of the OX40 agonist ivuxolimab. The V and J genes are TRBV11-2 and TRBJ1-2; TRBD1 is a possible D gene (6 bases). This sequence originates from an adult with an advanced solid tumor such as melanoma, head and neck, liver or kidney cancer. The CDR3 region has the DNA TGTGCCAGCAGCTCCGGACAGATGGGCTACACCTTC. Amino acid sequence: CASSSGQMGYTF.